The sequence of this TCR beta chain was determined in a study of T-cell memory formation after mild COVID-19. Study at large: Clusters were largely donor specific.

General observations from the study: CD8+ contracting clones occupied EMRA, while CD4+ ones occupied mainly CM and EM. SARS-CoV-2 specificity was not confirmed for second-wave clones peaking on day 37. Clones contracting across day 15 to 85 had a balanced CD4/CD8 profile; later expanding clones leaned CD4+.

This clonotype was counted between two and nine times. Its target is unknown. Each CDR3 protein is one row after TCRdb ran MiXCR on the 5' RACE reads. The data show around 390,000 distinct CDR3 sequences, 15% to 20% seen once. The clonotype comes from a man aged 18 to 29 who had mild COVID-19 (a few samples of this study predate the infection). Cell type and time point are not known. The sample comprised PBMCs or a T cell subset sorted from them (not recorded which).

The CDR3 loop is CASSKPGQGHSYEQYV. The CDR3 region has the DNA TGTGCCAGCAGCAAGCCGGGACAGGGGCACTCCTACGAGCAGTACGTC. This rearrangement joins TRBV7-9 to TRBJ2-7, with TRBD1 matching over 10 bases. Germline assignment: CDR1 SEHNR and CDR2 FQNEAQ (reference sequence). This CDR3 contains 16 residues. V trimming: 5 bases; J trimming: 0 bases; junction bases outside the gene matches: 7.